This T cell receptor beta chain came from a study of a mutant IDH1 vaccine in newly diagnosed glioma. Some clones are missing from TCRdb's copy, which holds only in-frame ones; the method was immunoSEQ multiplex PCR. The table records about 110,000 clones, about 90% of them present only once. Time point of the sample: week 11, during vaccination. Each dose of the vaccine consisted of 300 ug of mutant IDH1 20-mer peptide, with topical imiquimod. In regard to this clone: Its specificity is not known.

The length of the CDR3 is 14 residues. The V end lost 1 base, the J end lost 9 bases, and 13 bases lay between the germline ends. The germline gives CDR1 KGHSH, CDR2 LQKENI. The origin of this receptor is a woman in her forties or fifties with glioma. This chain uses TRBV18 with TRBJ2-1, with D perhaps assigned TRBD1 or TRBD2 (5 bases each). This specimen was PBMCs, taken from a glioma patient whose treatment included an IDH1 peptide vaccine. CDR3 DNA: TGTGCCAGCTCACCACTAGCCCGGGACGGTGAGCAGTTCTTC. Encoded protein: CASSPLARDGEQFF.